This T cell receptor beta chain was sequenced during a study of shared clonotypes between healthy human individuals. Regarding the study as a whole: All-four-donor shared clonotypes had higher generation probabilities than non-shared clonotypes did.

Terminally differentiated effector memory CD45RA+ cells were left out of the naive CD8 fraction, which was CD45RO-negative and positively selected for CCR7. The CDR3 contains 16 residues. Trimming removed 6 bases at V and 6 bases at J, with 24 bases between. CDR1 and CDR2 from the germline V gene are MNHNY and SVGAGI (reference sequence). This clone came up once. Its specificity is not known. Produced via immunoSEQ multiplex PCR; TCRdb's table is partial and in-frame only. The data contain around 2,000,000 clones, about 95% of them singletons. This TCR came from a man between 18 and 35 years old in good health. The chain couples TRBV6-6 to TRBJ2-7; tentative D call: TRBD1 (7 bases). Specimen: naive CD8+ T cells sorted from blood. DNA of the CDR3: TGTGCCAGCAGCATCAGACAGGGTAAACGGGGGCCCGAGCAGTACTTC. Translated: CASSIRQGKRGPEQYF.